This T cell receptor (beta chain) emerged from a study of shared clonotypes between healthy human individuals (dated by TCRdb to 2020 to 2022). Study-wide context: A few men and a couple of women, aged 18 to 49 years, made up the cohort. For each donor, CD4 naive and CD4 memory were each given three plates, CD8 naive was given two plates, and CD8 memory was given one plate. Different laboratories and diverse techniques were used to prepare libraries and sequence TCR repertoires, to increase sequencing depth and limit assay-specific biases. The study deeply sequenced blood TCR repertoires of about 5 healthy adults to estimate repertoire size and the extent of clonotype sharing between individuals. Each donor's leukapheresis produced roughly between about 0.9 and 9.5 billion PBMCs.

CDR1 and CDR2 (SGHRS, YFSETQ) derive from the germline V gene. Including cysteine and phenylalanine, the CDR3 has 15 amino acids. Only CDR3 DNA remains: 45 bases, in frame from the first base. At the junction V is shortened by 4 bases and J by 10 bases, with 24 bases in between. This clone came up once. The antigen it binds to is not known. No base quality values were provided; no much bigger clone lies one nucleotide off. Using the deep immunoSEQ assay, TCR CDR3 regions were amplified from genomic DNA by multiplex PCR. Extracted genomic DNA from each cell subset was distributed evenly across all wells of several immunoSEQ 96-well plates, and each plate was treated as a replicate. Each replicate PCR for sorted subsets received about 220 ng genomic DNA, equal to some 32,000 T cell genomes. Purified libraries were measured with a Qubit 3.0 fluorometer, size-checked on a Bioanalyzer 2100, and measured again with the KAPA Library Quantification kit. Every immunoSEQ 96-well plate was sequenced on a separate single-read 150-cycle Illumina NextSeq 550 flow cell. In the source study's methods: Because only junctional sequences without quality scores were contained in the immunoSEQ output, filtering matching that applied to full-length reads could not be performed. Sequences were annotated with PyIR, a Python wrapper for IgBLAST v1.9, and V/J genes and CDR3 were assigned using IMGT germline references. Any read was removed if the V/J assignment was weak (E-value above 1e-6), the CDR3 was missing, or the read contained stop codons, out-of-frame junctions, or ambiguous translated residues. V3J clonotypes were defined as sequences sharing an identical inferred V gene, J gene, and CDR3 amino acid sequence. Percentage overlap between repertoires was computed as shared unique clonotypes divided by the size of the smaller repertoire. Richness of each repertoire was evaluated using RTK rarefaction, the Chao1 estimator, and Recon v2.1 estimates of unobserved clonotypes. OLGA was used to compute generation probabilities for all TCRbeta clonotypes that the gDNA method yielded from a few donors. This is the immuneACCESS table as TCRdb keeps it, with only in-frame sequences that have V and J called. A part of the clones is gone; compared with another copy, unresolved V genes explain less than half, and the rest is unexplained. V, J and clone size are taken as reported in that table, and D and trimming were inferred from the DNA itself. The sample contains about 2.4 million clones, approximately 93% of them found a single time. The ten largest clones add up to around 0.4% of the sample.

Healthy HIV-negative adults with no recently reported acute infections or vaccinations were included as donors. All donors were Caucasian adults living in Nashville, Tennessee, USA. CD4+ T cells were enriched by magnetic negative selection; naive cells were then positively selected on CD45RA, and the negative fraction formed the memory subset. After blood collection by leukapheresis, PBMCs were isolated using Ficoll-Histopaque density gradient centrifugation and then cryopreserved in the vapor phase of liquid nitrogen. Analytical flow cytometry was used to check the purity and quantity of each magnetically sorted T cell population. Each sorted fraction had its genomic DNA isolated and then quantified by UV absorbance on a Nanodrop 2000c. Broader findings and caveats from the paper: Compared with non-shared clonotypes, the clonotypes found in all four sorted-subset donors had higher generation probabilities. Larger estimated clonotype richness was generally found for naive subsets than for memory subsets. Rarefaction of sorted-subset datasets indicated incomplete sequencing despite the large sequencing depth. Pairwise subsampling indicated that sequencing depth was expected to affect the degree of clonotype sharing among donors. Only blood was sampled, and tissue TCR repertoires likely differ from those in blood. The genetic and exposure-history diversity represented was limited by the small number of donors. When a handful of donors were compared, the shared fraction of clonotypes was about 5% for naive CD4, approximately 3.3% for naive CD8, 2% to 2.5% for memory CD4, and 0.3% to 0.5% for memory CD8.

Recombination connected TRBV5-1 to TRBJ2-7; perhaps TRBD1 is the D gene, with 6 bases matching. The clonotype originates from a man aged 18-30 years in good health. Some clones in this sample may be carry-over from other donors' samples. Material: naive CD4+ T cells from PBMCs. Sample cell subset or site, as interpreted from the label and publication: CD45RA+ positively selected. The CDR3: CASSPLGASEFTQYF. The sequenced DNA: TGCGCCAGCAGCCCACTGGGGGCGTCCGAATTTACACAGTACTTC. The reference TRBV5-1 and TRBJ2-7 proteins fill in what lies around the CDR3, so the full variable domain reads KAGVTQTPRYLIKTRGQQVTLSCSPISGHRSVSWYQQTPGQGLQFLFEYFSETQRNKGNFPGRFSGRQFSNSRSEMNVSTLELGDSALYLCASSPLGASEFTQYFGPGTRLTVT.